Listed here are 27 T cell receptor beta chains from one sample, sequenced in a study of Graves' ophthalmopathy and Graves' hyperthyroidism. Using RNA transcripts, the TCR beta CDR3 regions were amplified. Following a first-round RT-PCR that used HTBI primers, a second-round multiplex PCR was carried out. TCRdb recomputed calls from the multiplex PCR reads with MiXCR, one row per CDR3 protein. The table lists just over 400,000 distinct CDR3 sequences, around 20% of them singletons. The sequencing sample was made of peripheral blood. These receptor sequences come from a woman younger than 35 with stable Graves' hyperthyroidism.

The V gene is TRBV6-2 or TRBV6-3, the J gene TRBJ2-2, with D maybe TRBD1 (6 bases). CDR1 and CDR2 (germline): MNHEY, SVGEGT. Trimming removed 9 bases from V and 0 bases from J, with 14 bases in between. The CDR3 consists of 15 residues. The CDR3 spells CASHSGTTNTGELFF. The CDR3 region has the DNA TGTGCCAGTCACTCCGGGACAACGAACACCGGGGAGCTGTTTTTT.

The rearrangement links TRBV6-5 to TRBJ1-1; TRBD1 matches 8 bases. The CDR3 loop spans 14 amino acids. Per the germline V gene, CDR1 is MNHEY and CDR2 is SVGAGI. Germline trimming cut 2 bases from V and 8 bases from J; bases unmatched to any gene: 7. The CDR3 is CASSYTYRGEEAFF. The CDR3 region has the DNA TGTGCCAGCAGTTACACCTACAGGGGGGAAGAAGCTTTCTTT.

This clonotype was counted many times. V is TRBV24-1 and J is TRBJ2-7; 10 nucleotides line up with TRBD1. The CDR3 length is 15 residues. V shed 1 base, J shed 6 bases, and the junction held 5 bases outside the gene matches. The germline gives CDR1 KGHDR, CDR2 SFDVKD. The CDR3 loop reads CATSDFQGQGSEQYF. CDR3 coding DNA: TGTGCCACCAGTGATTTTCAGGGACAGGGGAGCGAGCAGTACTTC.

This clonotype was observed at least ten times. This chain links TRBV7-2 with TRBJ2-7; 7 bases map to TRBD1. Germline assignment: CDR1 SGHTA and CDR2 FQGNSA. With V trimmed by 6 bases and J by 5 bases, 7 bases remained unmatched. This CDR3 is 13 amino acids long. The CDR3 bases are TGTGCCAGCAGAAACAGGGGAAGGAACGAGCAGTACTTC. Protein: CASRNRGRNEQYF.

The sample holds many counts of this clonotype. The chain joins TRBV6-1 to TRBJ1-5; D might be TRBD1 (5 bases). The CDR3 length is 16 residues. Trimming removed 1 base at V and 6 bases at J, with 16 bases between. In germline, CDR1 is MNHNS, CDR2 SASEGT. The CDR3: CASSEGAGIITQPQHF. Here the CDR3 DNA reads TGTGCCAGCAGTGAAGGGGCAGGGATTATAACTCAGCCCCAGCATTTT.

The chain recombines TRBV6-1 with TRBJ2-2; weak D call: TRBD1 (7 bases). The CDR3 totals 16 residues. CDR1 is MNHNS, CDR2 SASEGT, per germline. V was clipped by 6 bases and J by 0 bases, with 14 bases between them. The CDR3 sequence is CASSRQGGTNTGELFF. CDR3 nucleotides: TGTGCCAGCAGCCGCCAGGGGGGCACGAACACCGGGGAGCTGTTTTTT.

This clonotype occurred once. A clone one base away is much larger, so this may be a read error. This rearrangement joins TRBV12-3 or TRBV12-4 to TRBJ2-7; 10 nucleotides align to TRBD2. The CDR3 has 15 amino acids. In DNA, the CDR3 is TGTGCCATCAGTTTTCAGTCTAGCGGGAGCCACGAGCAGTACTTC. Residues: CAISFQSSGSHEQYF.

Concerning this clonotype: A read error may explain this, as a much larger clone is one base away. V usage is TRBV19 and J usage is TRBJ1-3, with 10 nucleotides matching TRBD1. The germline V gene encodes CDR1 LNHDA and CDR2 SQIVND (reference sequence). The CDR3 spans 15 residues. The CDR3 loop is CACSWDRGKGNTIDF. CDR3 nucleotide sequence: TGTGCCTGCTCTTGGGACAGGGGTAAAGGAAACACCATAGATTTT.

This clonotype was seen only a few times. The chain is built from TRBV5-1 and TRBJ2-7; the match to TRBD1 covers 9 bases. The CDR3 extends over 16 amino acids. V shed 4 bases and J 5 bases; nucleotides not matched to a gene: 13. CDR1 SGHRS and CDR2 YFSETQ come from the germline V gene. The chain's CDR3 is CASSAKTQGAMDEQYF. In DNA, the CDR3 is TGCGCCAGCAGCGCAAAAACACAGGGGGCGATGGACGAGCAGTACTTC.

The chain has TRBV28 and TRBJ1-5; D gene ambiguous. Germline V gene lookup returns CDR1 MDHEN and CDR2 SYDVKM. This CDR3 contains 15 residues. V was pared by 7 bases and J by 4 bases, with 17 bases between. The CDR3 spells CASISSGLRNQPQHF. CDR3 bases: TGTGCCAGCATTTCCTCGGGCCTAAGGAATCAGCCCCAGCATTTT. Looking up the rest from reference TRBV28 and TRBJ1-5 gives the full variable domain: DVKVTQSSRYLVKRTGEKVFLECVQDMDHENMFWYRQDPGLGLRLIYFSYDVKMKEKGDIPEGYSVSREKKERFSLILESASTNQTSMYLCASISSGLRNQPQHFGDGTRLSIL.

This clonotype appeared many times. V and J are TRBV6-1 and TRBJ2-4; D gene ambiguous. Germline loops: CDR1 MNHNS, CDR2 SASEGT. The CDR3 sequence is 13 residues long. Trimming cost V 6 bases and J 5 bases, with 11 bases left between them. The CDR3 sequence is CASSHGGENIQYF. As DNA, the CDR3 is TGTGCCAGCAGCCACGGTGGGGAAAACATTCAGTACTTC.

Many counts were recorded for this clonotype. The gene calls are TRBV7-2 and TRBJ2-5; 9 nucleotides match TRBD2. CDR1 is SGHTA and CDR2 is FQGNSA in the germline V gene. The CDR3 loop spans 16 amino acids. V shed 2 bases, J shed 1 base, and the junction held 5 bases outside the gene matches. The CDR3 is CASSLSRTSVQETQYF. DNA of the CDR3: TGTGCCAGCAGCTTATCACGGACTAGCGTCCAAGAGACCCAGTACTTC.

This clonotype was recorded many times. The chain joins TRBV6-1 to TRBJ2-5; D ambiguous. Germline V gene sequence: CDR1 MNHNS, CDR2 SASEGT. The CDR3 extends over 13 amino acids. V was clipped by 7 bases and J by 1 base, with 10 bases between them. Here the CDR3 reads CASTPRFQETQYF. In nucleotides, the CDR3 is TGTGCCAGCACCCCTCGGTTCCAAGAGACCCAGTACTTC.

The DNA of the CDR3 is TGTGCCAGCGGAAAGGGACAGGGCATCTACGAGCAGTACTTC. This codes for CASGKGQGIYEQYF. The gene calls are TRBV6-2 or TRBV6-3 and TRBJ2-7; 9 nucleotides align to TRBD1. V shed 8 bases and J 3 bases; nucleotides not matched to a gene: 8. This CDR3 is 14 amino acids long. Germline V gives CDR1 MNHEY, CDR2 SVGEGT.

The chain carries TRBV3-1 and TRBJ2-5, with 7 bases lining up with TRBD2. J was trimmed by 7 bases and V by 3 bases; bases with no gene match: 11. CDR1 is LGHDT and CDR2 is YNNKEL in the germline V gene (reference sequence). The CDR3 is 15 residues long. The CDR3 loop is CASSQDASGSGTQYF. CDR3 DNA sequence: TGTGCCAGCAGCCAGGACGCTAGCGGTAGCGGGACCCAGTACTTC.

The table lists this clonotype with many counts. The chain employs TRBV28 and TRBJ2-4, with D possibly being TRBD1 or TRBD2 (5 bases each). Germline assignment: CDR1 MDHEN and CDR2 SYDVKM. The CDR3 totals 15 residues. With 3 bases removed from V and 6 bases from J, the gap between germline ends came to 15 bases. The CDR3 coding sequence is TGTGCCAGCAGTTTGGGGGTAGTTGCGGGAAACATTCAGTACTTC. It codes for CASSLGVVAGNIQYF.

This clonotype showed up many times. The chain links TRBV20-1 to TRBJ2-7, with TRBD2 identical over 7 bases. From germline, CDR1 is DFQATT and CDR2 SNEGSKA (reference sequence). There are 17 residues in the CDR3. V dropped 6 bases and J dropped 0; count of bases not matched to a gene: 17. Here the CDR3 DNA reads TGCAGTGCCTGGCCAGAACAGTGGGGGGGGGGCTCCTACGAGCAGTACTTC. Residues: CSAWPEQWGGGSYEQYF.

This clonotype showed up many times. The rearrangement joins TRBV12-3 or TRBV12-4 to TRBJ1-2, with 8 bases fitting TRBD1. This CDR3 has 13 residues. Trimming cost V 5 bases and J 3 bases; bases outside gene matches: 2. CDR3 amino acids: CASSPDRDYGYTF. The CDR3, as DNA: TGTGCCAGCAGTCCGGACAGGGACTATGGCTACACCTTC.

Ten or more counts support this clonotype. The chain couples TRBV2 to TRBJ2-2, with D unclear. CDR1 and CDR2 from the germline V gene are SNHLY and FYNNEI. The germline V and J ends were trimmed by 4 bases and 3 bases, with 9 bases remaining between them. This CDR3 is 14 amino acids long. The CDR3 nucleotides are TGTGCCAGCAGTGTCCGGTCAGACACCGGGGAGCTGTTTTTT. Its translation is CASSVRSDTGELFF.

This clonotype came up a few times. This sequence joins TRBV20-1 and TRBJ1-6; D call uncertain. Germline V gene lookup returns CDR1 DFQATT and CDR2 SNEGSKA (reference sequence). Trimming pared 4 bases from V and 4 bases from J, leaving 17 bases between. This CDR3 has 16 residues. In DNA form, the CDR3 reads TGCAGTGCTACCCTAACACTGGGAGGGTATAATTCACCCCTCCACTTT. It specifies CSATLTLGGYNSPLHF.

This clonotype was recorded many times. The gene calls are TRBV6-1 and TRBJ1-5; D remains ambiguous. V was pared by 7 bases and J by 3 bases, with 7 bases between. In germline, CDR1 is MNHNS, CDR2 SASEGT. The CDR3 totals 12 residues. The CDR3 here is CASMQPNQPQHF. CDR3 DNA: TGTGCCAGCATGCAGCCCAATCAGCCCCAGCATTTT.

The table lists this clonotype with many counts. V gene TRBV29-1 combines with J gene TRBJ1-1, with D unclear. The CDR3 loop spans 13 amino acids. Trimming stripped 4 bases from V and 0 bases from J, with 9 bases between. Per the germline V gene, CDR1 is SQVTM and CDR2 is ANQGSEA. CDR3 protein: CSVVGWLNTEAFF. The CDR3 DNA reads as TGCAGCGTTGTCGGGTGGTTGAACACTGAAGCTTTCTTT. Looking up the rest from reference TRBV29-1 and TRBJ1-1 gives the full variable domain: SAVISQKPSRDICQRGTSLTIQCQVDSQVTMMFWYRQQPGQSLTLIATANQGSEATYESGFVIDKFPISRPNLTFSTLTVSNMSPEDSSIYLCSVVGWLNTEAFFGQGTRLTVV.

V usage is TRBV5-1 and J usage is TRBJ2-2; D call uncertain. Germline lookup yields CDR1 SGHRS and CDR2 YFSETQ. With 3 bases removed from V and 2 bases from J, the gap between germline ends came to 8 bases. The CDR3 is made up of 14 amino acids. The CDR3 bases are TGCGCCAGCAGCTACCTGACCAACACCGGGGAGCTGTTTTTT. As protein: CASSYLTNTGELFF.

The table lists this clonotype with many counts. V and J are TRBV12-3 or TRBV12-4 and TRBJ1-6, with D uncertain. V lost 7 bases to trimming and J lost 6 bases, with 13 bases between them. This CDR3 contains 14 residues. CDR3 bases: TGTGCCAGCAACCGGGGTGTACGTAATTCACCCCTCCACTTT. Its protein product is CASNRGVRNSPLHF.

This clonotype appeared many times. This chain joins TRBV6-5 and TRBJ2-5, with 13 positions matching TRBD2. CDR3 length equals 19 residues. V gave up 4 bases and J gave up 5 bases; unmatched junction bases: 16. Germline V gives CDR1 MNHEY, CDR2 SVGAGI. The CDR3 nucleotides are TGTGCCAGCAGTTCCACCCTTCGACTAGCGGGAGGCCCGGGGGAGACCCAGTACTTC. Translated: CASSSTLRLAGGPGETQYF.

Details on this clonotype: With a much larger clone just one base away, this may be a read error. The rearrangement joins TRBV6-1 to TRBJ2-7; D possibly corresponds to TRBD1 (5 bases). The CDR3 consists of 13 residues. Trimming took 11 bases from V and 6 from J, leaving 20 bases between them. Germline-derived CDR1 and CDR2 are MNHNS and SASEGT. The DNA of the CDR3 is TGTGCCGGCACCGTGGAGACAGTTGGCGAGCAGTACTTC. It encodes CAGTVETVGEQYF.

V usage is TRBV12-3 or TRBV12-4 and J usage is TRBJ2-7, with D maybe TRBD2 (5 bases). Trimming removed 7 bases at V and 7 bases at J, with 14 bases between. The CDR3 runs 12 residues. In nucleotides, the CDR3 is TGTGCCAGCATGGGCCTCCCGGGAGAGCAGTACTTC. It specifies CASMGLPGEQYF.